The rows below give T cell receptor beta chains drawn from one sample of a study of blood T cell repertoires in COVID-19. Measured with immunoSEQ multiplex PCR; TCRdb has only the in-frame clones, and not every one. The sample carries 200,000 to 250,000 clones, around 80% recorded once. What was sequenced was peripheral blood. These receptors came from a woman aged 80 or older with active or convalescent COVID-19. The CDR3 runs from the conserved cysteine through the conserved F or W. The order of the fields is CDR3 protein, J gene, D gene, V gene. A D gene is named only where the DNA matches it firmly.

cdr3_aa: CASSPRAPGNTIYF
j_call: TRBJ1-3
d_call: -
v_call: TRBV6-5

cdr3_aa: CASRTGLHLNEKLFF
j_call: TRBJ1-4
d_call: -
v_call: TRBV6-5

cdr3_aa: CASSPPRTGDRTDTQYF
j_call: TRBJ2-3
d_call: TRBD1
v_call: TRBV13

cdr3_aa: CATSDSRTGEVYGYTF
j_call: TRBJ1-2
d_call: TRBD1
v_call: TRBV24-1

cdr3_aa: CASSLRGRGGNTIYF
j_call: TRBJ1-3
d_call: -
v_call: TRBV7-2

cdr3_aa: CASSPGLQQETQYF
j_call: TRBJ2-5
d_call: TRBD2
v_call: TRBV7-7

cdr3_aa: CASSLVSGSLNTQYF
j_call: TRBJ2-3
d_call: TRBD2
v_call: TRBV7-9

cdr3_aa: CASSAMGGPRGFF
j_call: TRBJ1-1
d_call: -
v_call: TRBV9

cdr3_aa: CASSATSGINEQFF
j_call: TRBJ2-1
d_call: TRBD2
v_call: TRBV19

cdr3_aa: CASSLGWPNAEQYF
j_call: TRBJ2-7
d_call: -
v_call: TRBV7-2

cdr3_aa: CASSLDGYTDTQYF
j_call: TRBJ2-3
d_call: -
v_call: TRBV7-2

cdr3_aa: CASSEGPWGGVGELFF
j_call: TRBJ2-2
d_call: TRBD2
v_call: TRBV6-1

cdr3_aa: CASSVEGLAGVLQYF
j_call: TRBJ2-7
d_call: TRBD2
v_call: TRBV9

cdr3_aa: CAWSVGGVNYGYTF
j_call: TRBJ1-2
d_call: TRBD1
v_call: TRBV30